A single sample gave rise to the 30 T cell receptor beta chains below, sequenced in a study of cytomegalovirus exposure and HLA in healthy donors. PCR employed 60 Vbeta and 13 Jbeta primers. Sequenced by immunoSEQ multiplex PCR; TCRdb stores in-frame clones only, minus some. Found here are some 130,000 clones, over 70% of them singletons; the top ten hold less than 4%. Sequencing input: PBMCs. The source is a man aged 25-40 years in good health and CMV-seronegative.

The V call is TRBV2, the J call TRBJ2-3; D perhaps matches TRBD2 (6 bases). The ends were cut back, 7 bases at V and 3 bases at J, with 17 bases in the middle. CDR3 length: 15 amino acids. From germline, CDR1 is SNHLY and CDR2 FYNNEI. CDR3 nucleotide sequence: TGTGCCAGCACCAGGGCGGGGCCTAGGACAGATACGCAGTATTTT. This translates into CASTRAGPRTDTQYF.

This clone was recorded once. The V gene is TRBV9, the J gene TRBJ1-4; D remains unclear. V shed 0 bases and J shed 0 bases, with 9 bases lying between them. Germline V gene sequence: CDR1 SGDLS, CDR2 YYNGEE. CDR3 length: 16 amino acids. CDR3 residues: CASSVAEYATNEKLFF. For the CDR3, the DNA is TGTGCCAGCAGCGTAGCCGAGTATGCAACTAATGAAAAACTGTTTTTT.

This chain connects TRBV28 to TRBJ1-1; D is uncertain. This CDR3 contains 14 residues. Trimming shortened V by 5 bases and J by 0 bases, and 10 bases separated the two germline ends. Germline assignment: CDR1 MDHEN and CDR2 SYDVKM. The CDR3 sequence: CASSPRPVNTEAFF. As DNA, the CDR3 is TGTGCCAGCAGTCCCCGCCCGGTGAACACTGAAGCTTTCTTT.

This chain joins TRBV7-2 and TRBJ2-3; 7 nucleotides align to TRBD2. Looked up from germline, CDR1 is SGHTA and CDR2 is FQGNSA. CDR3 length equals 16 residues. J was trimmed by 6 bases and V by 3 bases; bases with no gene match: 12. The CDR3 spells CASSFGWSGGVDTQYF. CDR3 bases: TGTGCCAGCAGCTTCGGGTGGTCGGGAGGTGTGGATACGCAGTATTTT. Variable domain in full (rest from reference TRBV7-2 and TRBJ2-3): GAGVSQSPSNKVTEKGKDVELRCDPISGHTALYWYRQSLGQGLEFLIYFQGNSAPDKSGLPSDRFSAERTGGSVSTLTIQRTQQEDSAVYLCASSFGWSGGVDTQYFGPGTRLTVL.

The V and J genes are TRBV30 and TRBJ2-7; 8 bases align to TRBD1. J was trimmed by 2 bases and V by 5 bases; bases with no gene match: 11. CDR1 and CDR2 (germline): GTSNPN, SVGIG (reference sequence). The CDR3 sequence is 15 residues long. The CDR3, as DNA: TGTGCCTGGGCTTACCTGGGACAGGCGACCTACGAGCAGTACTTC. Translation: CAWAYLGQATYEQYF.

V gene TRBV10-3 combines with J gene TRBJ1-1; D gene unclear. The V and J ends lost 10 bases and 0 bases respectively, with 9 bases between them. This CDR3 has 12 residues. Germline lookup yields CDR1 ENHRY and CDR2 SYGVKD. CDR3 amino acids: CATKTLNTEAFF. CDR3 bases: TGTGCCACAAAAACACTGAACACTGAAGCTTTCTTT.

This rearrangement joins TRBV6-6 to TRBJ1-2; a weak D match, TRBD1 (5 bases). The germline gives CDR1 MNHNY, CDR2 SVGAGI (reference sequence). V was pared by 6 bases and J by 4 bases, with 6 bases between. The CDR3 runs to 11 residues. Here the CDR3 DNA reads TGTGCCAGCAGGGACACCTATGGCTACACCTTC. Protein product: CASRDTYGYTF.

The chain employs TRBV5-1 and TRBJ2-3; no clear D. The germline V gene encodes CDR1 SGHRS and CDR2 YFSETQ. This CDR3 spans 20 amino acids. V was clipped by 7 bases and J by 4 bases, with 34 bases between them. Written as DNA, the CDR3 is TGCGCCAGCCGAGACCGCCGGATTTATACGGGTTCAAAACCCGCAGATACGCAGTATTTT. The encoded protein is CASRDRRIYTGSKPADTQYF. Together with reference TRBV5-1 and TRBJ2-3, the CDR3 gives the full variable domain: KAGVTQTPRYLIKTRGQQVTLSCSPISGHRSVSWYQQTPGQGLQFLFEYFSETQRNKGNFPGRFSGRQFSNSRSEMNVSTLELGDSALYLCASRDRRIYTGSKPADTQYFGPGTRLTVL.

This rearrangement joins TRBV29-1 to TRBJ1-2; possibly TRBD1 for D (5 bases). Germline V gene data show CDR1 as SQVTM and CDR2 as ANQGSEA. Between the trimmed V and J ends, which lost 5 bases and 4 bases, there was a span of 11 bases. The CDR3 consists of 12 residues. For the CDR3, the DNA is TGCAGCGTTCCCGGGACTGTCTATGGCTACACCTTC. This codes for CSVPGTVYGYTF.

This chain connects TRBV28 to TRBJ1-2; 7 nucleotides line up with TRBD1. CDR3 length equals 13 residues. CDR1 is MDHEN and CDR2 is SYDVKM in the germline V gene. V was pared by 8 bases and J by 11 bases, with 14 bases of the junction left unmatched. In DNA, the CDR3 is TGTGCCAGCTTGACGGGACAGTCGGGTTTTTACACCTTC. Amino acids: CASLTGQSGFYTF.

The chain links TRBV28 to TRBJ2-7; D is possibly TRBD2 (5 bases). V dropped 6 bases and J dropped 5 bases, with 11 bases sitting between them. In germline, CDR1 is MDHEN, CDR2 SYDVKM. This CDR3 comprises 12 residues. CDR3 sequence: CASSRTSNEQYF. Here the CDR3 DNA reads TGTGCCAGCAGCAGGACTTCCAACGAGCAGTACTTC.

The rearrangement joins TRBV5-6 to TRBJ2-5; 8 positions match TRBD2. The CDR3 is made up of 17 amino acids. Germline V gives CDR1 SGHDT, CDR2 YYEEEE. V gave up 4 bases and J gave up 5 bases; unmatched junction bases: 16. CDR3 sequence (DNA): TGTGCCAGCAGCCCTCCAATATGGGCGGGGGGCGGGGAGACCCAGTACTTC. It codes for CASSPPIWAGGGETQYF.

V usage is TRBV2 and J usage is TRBJ2-3; D remains unclear. The germline V gene encodes CDR1 SNHLY and CDR2 FYNNEI. The CDR3 sequence is 15 residues long. V lost 5 bases and J lost 1, with 13 bases in between. CDR3 region: CASSPPGAGTDTQYF. The DNA of the CDR3 is TGTGCCAGCAGTCCCCCTGGCGCGGGCACAGATACGCAGTATTTT.

This chain connects TRBV4-3 to TRBJ2-3; TRBD1 might be the D (5 bases). The V gene lost 4 bases and the J gene lost 1 base, with 9 bases spanning the gap. CDR3 length: 14 residues. Per germline, CDR1 LGHNA and CDR2 YSLEER. In nucleotides, the CDR3 is TGCGCCAGCAGCCTAATGACAGGCACAGATACGCAGTATTTT. Residues: CASSLMTGTDTQYF.

This sequence joins TRBV7-2 and TRBJ1-2; D is possibly TRBD1 (6 bases). The CDR3 sequence is 15 residues long. Trimming pared 1 base from V and 8 bases from J, leaving 17 bases between. The germline V gene has CDR1 SGHTA and CDR2 FQGNSA. The CDR3 spells CASSLGGTGFQGYTF. Here the CDR3 DNA reads TGTGCCAGCAGCTTAGGGGGTACAGGGTTTCAAGGCTACACCTTC.

In this sample, this clone turned up once. The chain combines TRBV7-6 with TRBJ2-3, with 12 bases matching TRBD2. This CDR3 region has 18 residues. Germline CDR1 reads SGHVS; CDR2 reads FNYEAQ. With V trimmed by 1 base and J by 0 bases, 5 bases remained unmatched. In nucleotides, the CDR3 is TGTGCCAGCAGCTTAGTATGGGGGACTAGCGGGAGCACAGATACGCAGTATTTT. Protein sequence: CASSLVWGTSGSTDTQYF. The full variable domain, in which reference TRBV7-6 and TRBJ2-3 provide the parts outside the CDR3, is GAGVSQSPRYKVTKRGQDVALRCDPISGHVSLYWYRQALGQGPEFLTYFNYEAQQDKSGLPNDRFSAERPEGSISTLTIQRTEQRDSAMYRCASSLVWGTSGSTDTQYFGPGTRLTVL.

The chain links TRBV10-3 to TRBJ2-3, with TRBD1 matching 9 bases. Germline trimming cut 10 bases from V and 0 bases from J; bases unmatched to any gene: 5. The germline gives CDR1 ENHRY, CDR2 SYGVKD. The CDR3 consists of 14 residues. The CDR3 region is CATGGTGSTDTQYF. The CDR3 nucleotides are TGTGCCACAGGAGGGACAGGGAGCACAGATACGCAGTATTTT.

The chain recombines TRBV5-4 with TRBJ1-2; the D is unclear. Per germline, CDR1 SGHNT and CDR2 YYREEE (reference sequence). Trimming stripped 6 bases from V and 0 bases from J, with 15 bases between. The CDR3 contains 15 residues. CDR3 DNA: TGTGCCAGCACCCACCGGGAGAAAGCTAACTATGGCTACACCTTC. This sequence encodes CASTHREKANYGYTF. Together with reference TRBV5-4 and TRBJ1-2, the CDR3 gives the full variable domain: ETGVTQSPTHLIKTRGQQVTLRCSSQSGHNTVSWYQQALGQGPQFIFQYYREEENGRGNFPPRFSGLQFPNYSSELNVNALELDDSALYLCASTHREKANYGYTFGSGTRLTVV.

The chain combines TRBV18 with TRBJ2-7; TRBD1 matches at 8 bases. Germline loops: CDR1 KGHSH, CDR2 LQKENI. There are 14 residues in the CDR3. With 5 bases clipped from V and 2 bases from J, the junction kept 5 bases outside the gene matches. This CDR3 reads CASSYGQGTYEQYF. The DNA of the CDR3 is TGTGCCAGCTCATATGGACAGGGTACCTACGAGCAGTACTTC.

This clone has only a few counts. CDR3 amino acids: CASSQDLHNEQFF. The CDR3 bases are TGCGCCAGCAGCCAAGATCTACACAATGAGCAGTTCTTC. This chain uses TRBV4-3 with TRBJ2-1; D gene uncertain. The germline V gene encodes CDR1 LGHNA and CDR2 YSLEER. V lost 0 bases and J lost 5, with 5 bases in between. The CDR3 length is 13 residues.

This clone came up a few times. The chain is built from TRBV29-1 and TRBJ1-2; no reliable D call. Trimming removed 4 bases from V and 0 bases from J, with 12 bases in between. The CDR3 extends over 14 amino acids. CDR1 and CDR2 (germline): SQVTM, ANQGSEA. The CDR3 reads CSVGHSTSNYGYTF. The CDR3 region has the DNA TGCAGCGTTGGCCATTCTACCTCTAACTATGGCTACACCTTC.

This chain links TRBV5-6 with TRBJ2-7, with D possibly matching TRBD2 (6 bases). The germline V and J ends were trimmed by 5 bases and 3 bases, with 15 bases remaining between them. The CDR3 sequence is 14 residues long. Per germline, CDR1 SGHDT and CDR2 YYEEEE. In DNA, the CDR3 is TGTGCCAGCAGGGGGGGAGGTTCTGTCTACGAGCAGTACTTC. This sequence encodes CASRGGGSVYEQYF.

The gene calls are TRBV4-3 and TRBJ1-4, with TRBD1 matching 8 bases. In germline, CDR1 is LGHNA, CDR2 YSLEER. The CDR3 totals 16 residues. Trimming removed 3 bases from V and 7 bases from J; junction bases left unmatched: 10. CDR3: CASSHDRGGYLEKLFF. The CDR3 DNA follows: TGCGCCAGCAGCCATGACAGGGGAGGCTATCTTGAAAAACTGTTTTTT.

For this clone: At one end, the junction sequence differs from germline, possibly due to a read error. The chain links TRBV7-2 to TRBJ2-5, with 8 bases lining up with TRBD2. CDR1 and CDR2 (germline): SGHTA, FQGNSA. CDR3 size: 14 residues. The CDR3 sequence: CASRPGGDHETQYF. CDR3 nucleotides: TGTGCCAGCAGACCCGGGGGGGACCACGAGACCCAGTACTTC.

This clone was observed a few times. V is TRBV7-6 and J is TRBJ1-1; no definite D call. This CDR3 is built from 13 residues. CDR1 and CDR2 (germline): SGHVS, FNYEAQ. V was shortened by 1 base and J by 1 base, with 4 bases between the two germline ends. The CDR3 nucleotides are TGTGCCAGCAGCTTAGGACAGAACACTGAAGCTTTCTTT. It yields the protein CASSLGQNTEAFF.

V and J are TRBV27 and TRBJ2-7; tentatively, D is TRBD1 (7 bases). Trimming stripped 4 bases from V and 0 bases from J, with 13 bases between. The germline V gene encodes CDR1 MNHEY and CDR2 SMNVEV (reference sequence). The CDR3 loop spans 15 amino acids. The CDR3 DNA reads as TGTGCCAGCAGTTACGCGGGACAGCCCTCCTACGAGCAGTACTTC. It translates to CASSYAGQPSYEQYF.

J is TRBJ2-3 and V is TRBV5-1; 9 bases agree with TRBD2. The CDR3 contains 17 residues. Trimming removed 7 bases from V and 8 bases from J; junction bases left unmatched: 20. The V gene's germline CDR1 is SGHRS and CDR2 YFSETQ. The CDR3 loop reads CASVGGWREGLLATQYF. CDR3 bases: TGCGCCAGCGTCGGCGGTTGGCGGGAGGGCCTTTTAGCTACGCAGTATTTT.

This sequence joins TRBV10-3 and TRBJ2-1; TRBD1 might be the D (6 bases). Trimming left V 10 bases short and J 0 bases short, with 19 bases between. CDR1 and CDR2 (germline): ENHRY, SYGVKD. The CDR3 covers 16 residues. The chain's CDR3 is CATGAGQPSSYNEQFF. CDR3 DNA sequence: TGTGCCACTGGGGCCGGACAGCCGAGCTCCTACAATGAGCAGTTCTTC.

The chain combines TRBV2 with TRBJ2-1; TRBD2 matches 8 bases. The germline V gene encodes CDR1 SNHLY and CDR2 FYNNEI. V lost 5 bases, J lost 4 bases, and 10 bases stayed unmatched. The CDR3 sequence is 16 residues long. CDR3 DNA: TGTGCCAGCAGTCGCTTAGCGGGACGATCGTACAATGAGCAGTTCTTC. It is translated as CASSRLAGRSYNEQFF.

The rearrangement links TRBV5-1 to TRBJ2-3; 10 positions match TRBD1. The CDR3 is 15 amino acids. Germline CDR1 reads SGHRS; CDR2 reads YFSETQ. J lost 2 bases, V lost 3 bases, and 3 bases had no gene match. The CDR3 here is CASSWGQGFTDTQYF. CDR3 DNA: TGCGCCAGCAGCTGGGGACAGGGGTTCACAGATACGCAGTATTTT.